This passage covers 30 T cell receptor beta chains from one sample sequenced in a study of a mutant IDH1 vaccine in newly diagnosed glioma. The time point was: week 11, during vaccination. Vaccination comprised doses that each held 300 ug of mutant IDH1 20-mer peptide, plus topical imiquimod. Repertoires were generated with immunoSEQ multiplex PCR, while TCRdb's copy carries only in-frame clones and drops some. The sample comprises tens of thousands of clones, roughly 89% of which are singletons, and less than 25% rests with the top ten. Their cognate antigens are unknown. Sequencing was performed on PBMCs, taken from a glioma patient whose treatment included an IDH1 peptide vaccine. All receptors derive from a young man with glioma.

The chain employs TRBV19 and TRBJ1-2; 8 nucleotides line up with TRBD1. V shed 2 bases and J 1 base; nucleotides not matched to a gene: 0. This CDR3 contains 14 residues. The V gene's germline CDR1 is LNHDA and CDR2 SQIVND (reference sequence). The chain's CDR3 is CASSITGGNYGYTF. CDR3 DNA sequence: TGTGCCAGTAGTATAACAGGGGGTAACTATGGCTACACCTTC.

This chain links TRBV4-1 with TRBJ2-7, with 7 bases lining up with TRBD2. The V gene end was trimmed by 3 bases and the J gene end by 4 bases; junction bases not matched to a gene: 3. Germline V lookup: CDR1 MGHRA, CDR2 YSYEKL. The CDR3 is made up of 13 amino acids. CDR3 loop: CASSHGGEYEQYF. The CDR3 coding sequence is TGCGCCAGCAGCCATGGGGGGGAGTACGAGCAGTACTTC.

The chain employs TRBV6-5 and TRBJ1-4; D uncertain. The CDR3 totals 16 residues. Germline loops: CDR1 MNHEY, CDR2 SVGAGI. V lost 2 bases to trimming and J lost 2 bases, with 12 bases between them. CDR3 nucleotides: TGTGCCAGCAGTTACAGTTCGGCCAAGACTAATGAAAAACTGTTTTTT. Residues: CASSYSSAKTNEKLFF.

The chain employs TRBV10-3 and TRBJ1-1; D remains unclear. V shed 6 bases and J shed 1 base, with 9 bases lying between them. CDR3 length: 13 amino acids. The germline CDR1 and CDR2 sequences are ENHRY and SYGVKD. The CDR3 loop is CAIRSHPNTEAFF. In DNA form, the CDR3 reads TGTGCCATCAGGTCCCACCCGAACACTGAAGCTTTCTTT.

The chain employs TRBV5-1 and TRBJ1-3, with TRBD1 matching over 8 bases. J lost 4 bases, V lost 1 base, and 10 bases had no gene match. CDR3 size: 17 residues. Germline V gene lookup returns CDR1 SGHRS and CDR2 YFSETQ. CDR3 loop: CASSLYSGQGIGNTIYF. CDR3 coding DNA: TGCGCCAGCAGCTTGTACTCTGGACAGGGTATCGGAAACACCATATATTTT.

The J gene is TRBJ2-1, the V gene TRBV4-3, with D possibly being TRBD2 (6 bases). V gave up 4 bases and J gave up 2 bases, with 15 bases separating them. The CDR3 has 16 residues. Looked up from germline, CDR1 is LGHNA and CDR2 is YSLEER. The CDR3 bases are TGCGCCAGCAGCCGCCAAACGGGGGTCACCTACAATGAGCAGTTCTTC. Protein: CASSRQTGVTYNEQFF.

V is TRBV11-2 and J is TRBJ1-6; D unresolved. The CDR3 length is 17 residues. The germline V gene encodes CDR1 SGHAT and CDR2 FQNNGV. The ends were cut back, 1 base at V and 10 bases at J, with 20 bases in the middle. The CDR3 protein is CASSLAGRRGASSPLHF. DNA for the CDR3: TGTGCCAGCAGCTTAGCAGGCCGACGGGGTGCTAGCTCACCCCTCCACTTT.

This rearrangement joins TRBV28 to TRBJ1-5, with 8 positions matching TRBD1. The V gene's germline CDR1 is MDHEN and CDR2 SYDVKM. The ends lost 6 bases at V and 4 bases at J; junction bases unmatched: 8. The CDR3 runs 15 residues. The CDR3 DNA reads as TGTGCCAGCAGCCTACCGACAGGGGTGAATCAGCCCCAGCATTTT. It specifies CASSLPTGVNQPQHF.

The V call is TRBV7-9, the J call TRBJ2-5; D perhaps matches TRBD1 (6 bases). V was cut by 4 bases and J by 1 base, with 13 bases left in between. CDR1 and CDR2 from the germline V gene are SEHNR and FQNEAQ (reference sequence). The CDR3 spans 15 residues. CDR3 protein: CASSSRQVVQETQYF. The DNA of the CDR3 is TGTGCCAGCAGCTCCCGACAGGTCGTCCAAGAGACCCAGTACTTC.

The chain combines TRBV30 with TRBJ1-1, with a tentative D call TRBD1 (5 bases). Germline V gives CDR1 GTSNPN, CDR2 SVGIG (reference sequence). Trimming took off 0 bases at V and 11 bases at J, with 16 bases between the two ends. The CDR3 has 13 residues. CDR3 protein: CAWSVPRQLWAFF. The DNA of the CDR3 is TGTGCCTGGAGTGTACCCAGACAGTTGTGGGCTTTCTTT. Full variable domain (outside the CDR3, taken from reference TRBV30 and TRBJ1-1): SQTIHQWPATLVQPVGSPLSLECTVEGTSNPNLYWYRQAAGRGLQLLFYSVGIGQISSEVPQNLSASRPQDRQFILSSKKLLLSDSGFYLCAWSVPRQLWAFFGQGTRLTVV.

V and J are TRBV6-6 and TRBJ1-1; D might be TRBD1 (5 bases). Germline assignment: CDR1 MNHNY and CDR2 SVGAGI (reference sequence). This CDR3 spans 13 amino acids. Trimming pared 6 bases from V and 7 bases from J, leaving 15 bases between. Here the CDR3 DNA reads TGTGCCAGCAGGGTGTGGGGGTTGAGTGAAGCTTTCTTT. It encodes CASRVWGLSEAFF.

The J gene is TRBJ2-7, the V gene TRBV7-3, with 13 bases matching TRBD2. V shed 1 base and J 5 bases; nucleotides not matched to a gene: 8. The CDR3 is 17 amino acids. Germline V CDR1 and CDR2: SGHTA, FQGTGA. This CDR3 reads CASSLKGTSGKRHEQYF. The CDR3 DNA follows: TGTGCCAGCAGCTTAAAAGGGACTAGCGGGAAACGGCACGAGCAGTACTTC.

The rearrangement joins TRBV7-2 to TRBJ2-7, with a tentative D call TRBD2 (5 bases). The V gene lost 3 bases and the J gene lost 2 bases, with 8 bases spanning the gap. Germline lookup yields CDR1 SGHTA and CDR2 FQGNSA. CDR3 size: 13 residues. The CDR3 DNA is TGTGCCAGCAGCTTTGAGACTACCTACGAGCAGTACTTC. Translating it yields CASSFETTYEQYF.

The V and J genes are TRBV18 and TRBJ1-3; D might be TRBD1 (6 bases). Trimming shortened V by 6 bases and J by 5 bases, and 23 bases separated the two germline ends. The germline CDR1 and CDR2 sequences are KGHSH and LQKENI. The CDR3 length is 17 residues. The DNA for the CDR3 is TGTGCCAGCTCCCCTACTGTGGGGGACATCGGCCGAAACACCATATATTTT. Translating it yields CASSPTVGDIGRNTIYF.

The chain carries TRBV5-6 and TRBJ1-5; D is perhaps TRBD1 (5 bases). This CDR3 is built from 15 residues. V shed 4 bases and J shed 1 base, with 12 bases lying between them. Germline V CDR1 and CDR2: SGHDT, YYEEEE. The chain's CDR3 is CASSLGRGSNQPQHF. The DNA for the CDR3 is TGTGCCAGCAGCCTGGGTCGGGGGAGCAATCAGCCCCAGCATTTT.

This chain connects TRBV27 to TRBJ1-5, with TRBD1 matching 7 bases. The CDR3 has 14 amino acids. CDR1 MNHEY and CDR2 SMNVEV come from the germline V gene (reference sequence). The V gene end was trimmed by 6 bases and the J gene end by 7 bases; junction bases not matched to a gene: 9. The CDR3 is CASSLQGYGQPQHF. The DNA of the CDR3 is TGTGCCAGCAGCCTACAGGGGTACGGGCAGCCCCAGCATTTT.

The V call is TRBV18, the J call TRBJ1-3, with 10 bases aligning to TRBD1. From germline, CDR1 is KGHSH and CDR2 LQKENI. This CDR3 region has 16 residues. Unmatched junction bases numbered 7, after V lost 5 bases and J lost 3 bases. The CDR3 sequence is CASSFGGTGVGNTIYF. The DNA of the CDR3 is TGTGCCAGCTCATTCGGCGGGACAGGGGTTGGAAACACCATATATTTT.

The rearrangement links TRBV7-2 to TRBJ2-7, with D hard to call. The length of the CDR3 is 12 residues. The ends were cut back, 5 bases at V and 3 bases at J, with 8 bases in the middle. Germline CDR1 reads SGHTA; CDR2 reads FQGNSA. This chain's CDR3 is CASSLQSYEQYF. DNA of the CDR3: TGTGCCAGCAGCCTTCAGAGCTACGAGCAGTACTTC.

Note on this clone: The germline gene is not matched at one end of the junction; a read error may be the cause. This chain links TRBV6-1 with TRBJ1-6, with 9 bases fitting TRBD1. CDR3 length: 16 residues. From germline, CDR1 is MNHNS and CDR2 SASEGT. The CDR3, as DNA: TGTGCCAGCAGGGAAGTGGGTGGGACAGGGTTTTCACCCCTCCACTTT. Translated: CASREVGGTGFSPLHF.

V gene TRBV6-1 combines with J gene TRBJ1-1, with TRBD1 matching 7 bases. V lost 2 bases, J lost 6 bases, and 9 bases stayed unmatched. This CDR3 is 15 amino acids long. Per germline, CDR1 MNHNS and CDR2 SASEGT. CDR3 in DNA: TGTGCCAGCAGTGAAAGAAGGGGGCGCAGGGCTGAAGCTTTCTTT. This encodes CASSERRGRRAEAFF.

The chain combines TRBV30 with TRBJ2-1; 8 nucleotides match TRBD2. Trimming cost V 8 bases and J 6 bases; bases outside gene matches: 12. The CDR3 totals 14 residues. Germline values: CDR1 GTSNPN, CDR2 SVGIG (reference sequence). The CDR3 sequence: CAHQQREKGNEQFF. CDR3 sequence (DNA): TGTGCCCACCAACAGCGGGAGAAAGGCAATGAGCAGTTCTTC.

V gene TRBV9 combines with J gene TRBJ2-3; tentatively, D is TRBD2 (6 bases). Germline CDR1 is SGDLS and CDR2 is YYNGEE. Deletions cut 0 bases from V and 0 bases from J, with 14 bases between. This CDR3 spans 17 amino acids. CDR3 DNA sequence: TGTGCCAGCAGCGTAGCTGGGGGGTTTCGGAGCACAGATACGCAGTATTTT. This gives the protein CASSVAGGFRSTDTQYF.

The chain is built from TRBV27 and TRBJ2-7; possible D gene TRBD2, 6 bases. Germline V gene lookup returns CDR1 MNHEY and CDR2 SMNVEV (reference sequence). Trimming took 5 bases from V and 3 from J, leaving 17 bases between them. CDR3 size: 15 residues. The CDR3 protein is CASSPRGRLGYEQYF. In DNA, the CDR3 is TGTGCCAGCAGTCCGCGTGGGAGGTTGGGCTACGAGCAGTACTTC.

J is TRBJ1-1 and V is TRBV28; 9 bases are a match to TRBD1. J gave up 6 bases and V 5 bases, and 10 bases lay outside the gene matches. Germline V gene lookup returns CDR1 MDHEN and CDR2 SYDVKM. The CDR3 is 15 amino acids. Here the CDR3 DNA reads TGTGCCAGCAGTCCAACCGGGACAGGGAGGGCTGAAGCTTTCTTT. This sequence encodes CASSPTGTGRAEAFF.

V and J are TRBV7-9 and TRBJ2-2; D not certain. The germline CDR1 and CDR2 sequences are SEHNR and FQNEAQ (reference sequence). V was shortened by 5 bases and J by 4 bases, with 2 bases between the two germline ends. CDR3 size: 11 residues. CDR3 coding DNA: TGTGCCAGCAGCACCACCGGGGAGCTGTTTTTT. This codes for CASSTTGELFF. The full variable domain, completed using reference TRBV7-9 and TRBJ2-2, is DTGVSQNPRHKITKRGQNVTFRCDPISEHNRLYWYRQTLGQGPEFLTYFQNEAQLEKSRLLSDRFSAERPKGSFSTLEIQRTEQGDSAMYLCASSTTGELFFGEGSRLTVL.

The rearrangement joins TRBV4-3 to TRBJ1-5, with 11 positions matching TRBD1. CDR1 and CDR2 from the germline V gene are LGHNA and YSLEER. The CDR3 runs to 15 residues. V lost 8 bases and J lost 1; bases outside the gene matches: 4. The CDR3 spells CASARDRGSNQPQHF. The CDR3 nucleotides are TGCGCCAGCGCCCGGGACAGGGGGAGCAATCAGCCCCAGCATTTT.

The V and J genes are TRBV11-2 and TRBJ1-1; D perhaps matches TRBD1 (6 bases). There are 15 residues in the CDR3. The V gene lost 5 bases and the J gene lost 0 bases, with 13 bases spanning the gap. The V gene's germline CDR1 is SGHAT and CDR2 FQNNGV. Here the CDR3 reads CASSASGQLNTEAFF. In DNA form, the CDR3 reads TGTGCCAGCAGCGCCTCCGGACAGTTGAACACTGAAGCTTTCTTT. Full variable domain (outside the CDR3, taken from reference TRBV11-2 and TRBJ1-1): EAGVAQSPRYKIIEKRQSVAFWCNPISGHATLYWYQQILGQGPKLLIQFQNNGVVDDSQLPKDRFSAERLKGVDSTLKIQPAKLEDSAVYLCASSASGQLNTEAFFGQGTRLTVV.

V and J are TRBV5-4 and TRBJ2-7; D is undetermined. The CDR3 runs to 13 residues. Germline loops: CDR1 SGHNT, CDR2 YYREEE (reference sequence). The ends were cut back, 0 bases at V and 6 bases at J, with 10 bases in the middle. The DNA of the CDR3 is TGTGCCAGCAGCTTGGACGGTAGGTCCGAGCAGTACTTC. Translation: CASSLDGRSEQYF. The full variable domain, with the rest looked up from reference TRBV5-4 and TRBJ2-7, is ETGVTQSPTHLIKTRGQQVTLRCSSQSGHNTVSWYQQALGQGPQFIFQYYREEENGRGNFPPRFSGLQFPNYSSELNVNALELDDSALYLCASSLDGRSEQYFGPGTRLTVT.

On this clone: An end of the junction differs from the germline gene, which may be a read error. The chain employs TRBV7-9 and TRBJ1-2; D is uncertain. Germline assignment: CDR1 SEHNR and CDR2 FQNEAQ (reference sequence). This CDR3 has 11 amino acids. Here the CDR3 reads CASTLAGGYTF. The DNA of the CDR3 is TGTGCCAGCACCTTAGCGGGCGGCTACACCTTC.

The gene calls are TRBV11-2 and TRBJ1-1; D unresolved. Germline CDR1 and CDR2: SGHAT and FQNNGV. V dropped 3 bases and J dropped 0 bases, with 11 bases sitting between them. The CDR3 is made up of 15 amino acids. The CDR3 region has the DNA TGTGCCAGCAGCTTTGGACGATCGATGAACACTGAAGCTTTCTTT. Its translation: CASSFGRSMNTEAFF.